Sequencing of this T cell receptor (beta chain) was carried out in a study of blood T cell repertoires in COVID-19. Study-level background: Sources were T cells, B-cell-depleted T cells, or PBMCs; the material itself was cDNA or gDNA.

Using immunoSEQ multiplex PCR, the repertoire was profiled, and TCRdb retains in-frame clones only, with some absent. The sample has 450,000 to 500,000 clones; less than 90% are singletons. Germline values: CDR1 SGHRS, CDR2 YFSETQ. With V trimmed by 5 bases and J by 7 bases, 15 bases remained unmatched. There are 16 residues in the CDR3. This clonotype originated in a woman in her sixties or seventies who had recovered from COVID-19. The V call is TRBV5-1, the J call TRBJ1-2; the match to TRBD1 covers 9 bases. Sequenced sample: PBMCs or T cells enriched from blood (not recorded which). This CDR3 reads CASSQTLGPGQGGYTF. The CDR3 coding sequence is TGCGCCAGCAGTCAAACCTTGGGGCCGGGACAGGGTGGCTACACCTTC.